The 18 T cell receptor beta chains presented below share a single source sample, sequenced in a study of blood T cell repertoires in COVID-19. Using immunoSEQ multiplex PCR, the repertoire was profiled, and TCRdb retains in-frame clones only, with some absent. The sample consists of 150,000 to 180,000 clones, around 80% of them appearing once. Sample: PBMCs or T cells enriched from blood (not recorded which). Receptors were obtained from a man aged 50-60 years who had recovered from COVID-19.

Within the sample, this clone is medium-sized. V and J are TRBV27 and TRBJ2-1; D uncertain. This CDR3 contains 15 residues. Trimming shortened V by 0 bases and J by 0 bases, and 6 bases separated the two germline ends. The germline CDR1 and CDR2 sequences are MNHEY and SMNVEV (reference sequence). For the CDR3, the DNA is TGTGCCAGCAGTTTATCACAGAGCTCCTACAATGAGCAGTTCTTC. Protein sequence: CASSLSQSSYNEQFF.

The CDR3 sequence: CASSSPGLATDTQYF. The CDR3, as DNA: TGTGCCAGCAGTTCTCCGGGACTAGCGACAGATACGCAGTATTTT. The chain uses TRBV2 and TRBJ2-3, with TRBD2 matching over 10 bases. CDR3 length: 15 residues. With V trimmed by 5 bases and J by 3 bases, 5 bases remained unmatched. CDR1 is SNHLY, CDR2 FYNNEI, per germline.

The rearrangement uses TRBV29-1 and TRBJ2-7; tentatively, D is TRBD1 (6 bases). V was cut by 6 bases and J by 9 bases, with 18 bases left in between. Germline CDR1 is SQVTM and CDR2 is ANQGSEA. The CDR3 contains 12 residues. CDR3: CSVDTQGSRQYF. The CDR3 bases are TGCAGCGTCGATACCCAGGGGTCCAGGCAGTACTTC.

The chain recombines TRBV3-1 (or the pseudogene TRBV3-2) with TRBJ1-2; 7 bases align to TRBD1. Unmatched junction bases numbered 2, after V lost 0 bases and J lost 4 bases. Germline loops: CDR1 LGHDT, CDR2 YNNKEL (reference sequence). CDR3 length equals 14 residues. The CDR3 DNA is TGTGCCAGCAGCCAAGATACAGGGGTCTATGGCTACACCTTC. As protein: CASSQDTGVYGYTF.

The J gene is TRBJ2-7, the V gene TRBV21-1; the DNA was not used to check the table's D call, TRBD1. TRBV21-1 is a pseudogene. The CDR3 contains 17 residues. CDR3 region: CASSKEKYRQGRWEQYF. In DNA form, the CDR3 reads TGTGCCAGCAGCAAAGAAAAATACAGACAGGGGAGATGGGAGCAGTACTTC.

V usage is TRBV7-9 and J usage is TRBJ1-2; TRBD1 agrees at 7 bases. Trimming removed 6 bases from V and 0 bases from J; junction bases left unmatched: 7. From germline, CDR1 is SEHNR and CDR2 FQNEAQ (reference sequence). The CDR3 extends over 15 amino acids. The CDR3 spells CASSPTGKANYGYTF. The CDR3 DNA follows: TGTGCCAGCAGTCCGACAGGGAAGGCTAACTATGGCTACACCTTC.

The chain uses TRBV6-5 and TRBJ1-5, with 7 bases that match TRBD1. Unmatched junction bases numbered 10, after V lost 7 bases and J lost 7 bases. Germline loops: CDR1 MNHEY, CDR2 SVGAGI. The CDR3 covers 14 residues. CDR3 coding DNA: TGTGCCAGCACCTACGGACAGGCAGGCCAGCCCCAGCATTTT. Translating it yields CASTYGQAGQPQHF.

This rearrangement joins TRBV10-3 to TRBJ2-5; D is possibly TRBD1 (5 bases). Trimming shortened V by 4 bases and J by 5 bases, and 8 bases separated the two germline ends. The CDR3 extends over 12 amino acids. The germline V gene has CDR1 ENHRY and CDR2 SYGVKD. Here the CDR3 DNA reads TGTGCCATCAGTGCAGCAGGGGAGACCCAGTACTTC. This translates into CAISAAGETQYF.

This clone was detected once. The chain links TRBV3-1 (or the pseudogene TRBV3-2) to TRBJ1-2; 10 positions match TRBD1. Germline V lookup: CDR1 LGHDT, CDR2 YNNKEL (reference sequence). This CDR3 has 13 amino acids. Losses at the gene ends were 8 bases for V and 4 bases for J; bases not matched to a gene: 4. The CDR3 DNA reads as TGTGCCAGCCGGGACAGGGGTGGCTATGGCTACACCTTC. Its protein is CASRDRGGYGYTF.

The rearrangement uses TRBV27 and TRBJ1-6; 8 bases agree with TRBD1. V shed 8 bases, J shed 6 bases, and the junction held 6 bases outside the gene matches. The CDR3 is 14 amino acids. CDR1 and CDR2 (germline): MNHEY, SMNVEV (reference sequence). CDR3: CASGQGFVNSPLHF. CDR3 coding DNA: TGTGCCAGCGGACAGGGTTTTGTTAATTCACCCCTCCACTTT.

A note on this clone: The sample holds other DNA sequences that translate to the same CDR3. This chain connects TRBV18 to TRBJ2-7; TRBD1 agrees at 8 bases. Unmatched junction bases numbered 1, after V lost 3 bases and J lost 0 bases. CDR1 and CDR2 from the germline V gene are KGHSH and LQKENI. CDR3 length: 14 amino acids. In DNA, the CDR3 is TGTGCCAGCTCACCCGGGACAGGCTCCTACGAGCAGTACTTC. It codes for CASSPGTGSYEQYF.

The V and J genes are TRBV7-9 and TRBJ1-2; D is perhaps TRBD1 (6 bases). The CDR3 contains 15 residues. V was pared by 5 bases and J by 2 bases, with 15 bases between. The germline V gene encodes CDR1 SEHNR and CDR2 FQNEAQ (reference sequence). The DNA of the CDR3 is TGTGCCAGCAGCCCCGGGGGGGGGCGCAACTATGGCTACACCTTC. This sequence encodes CASSPGGGRNYGYTF.

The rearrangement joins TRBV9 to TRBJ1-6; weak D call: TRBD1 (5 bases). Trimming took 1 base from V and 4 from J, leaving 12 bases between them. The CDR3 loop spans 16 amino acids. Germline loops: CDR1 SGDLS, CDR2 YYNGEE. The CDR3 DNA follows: TGTGCCAGCAGCGTAACTCCGGGGGGATATAATTCACCCCTCCACTTT. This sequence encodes CASSVTPGGYNSPLHF. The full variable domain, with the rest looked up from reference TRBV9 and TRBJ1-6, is DSGVTQTPKHLITATGQRVTLRCSPRSGDLSVYWYQQSLDQGLQFLIQYYNGEERAKGNILERFSAQQFPDLHSELNLSSLELGDSALYFCASSVTPGGYNSPLHFGNGTRLTVT.

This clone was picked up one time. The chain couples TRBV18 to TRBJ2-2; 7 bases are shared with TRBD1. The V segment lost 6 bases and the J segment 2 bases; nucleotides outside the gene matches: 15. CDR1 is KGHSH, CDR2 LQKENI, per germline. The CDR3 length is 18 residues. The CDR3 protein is CASSRLINRGPNTGELFF. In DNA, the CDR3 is TGTGCCAGCTCGCGACTCATAAACAGGGGCCCTAACACCGGGGAGCTGTTTTTT. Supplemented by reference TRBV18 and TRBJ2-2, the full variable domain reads NAGVMQNPRHLVRRRGQEARLRCSPMKGHSHVYWYRQLPEEGLKFMVYLQKENIIDESGMPKERFSAEFPKEGPSILRIQQVVRGDSAAYFCASSRLINRGPNTGELFFGEGSRLTVL.

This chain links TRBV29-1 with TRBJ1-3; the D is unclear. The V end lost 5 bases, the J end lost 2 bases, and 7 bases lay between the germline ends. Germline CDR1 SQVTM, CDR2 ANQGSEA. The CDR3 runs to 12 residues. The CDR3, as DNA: TGCAGCGTTTTAGTCCCTGGAAACACCATATATTTT. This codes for CSVLVPGNTIYF.

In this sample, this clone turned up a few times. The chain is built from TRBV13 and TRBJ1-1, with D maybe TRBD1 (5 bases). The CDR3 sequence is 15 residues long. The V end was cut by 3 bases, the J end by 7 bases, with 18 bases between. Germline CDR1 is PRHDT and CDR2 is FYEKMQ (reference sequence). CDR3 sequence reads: CASSFVAGDGGEAFF. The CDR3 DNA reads TGTGCCAGCAGCTTTGTTGCCGGAGACGGGGGTGAAGCTTTCTTT.

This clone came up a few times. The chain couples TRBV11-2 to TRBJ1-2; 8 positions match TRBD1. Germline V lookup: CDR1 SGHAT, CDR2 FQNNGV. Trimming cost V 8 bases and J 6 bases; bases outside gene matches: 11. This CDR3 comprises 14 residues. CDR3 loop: CASRAGGSEHGYTF. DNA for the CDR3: TGTGCCAGCCGGGCAGGGGGCTCGGAGCATGGCTACACCTTC.

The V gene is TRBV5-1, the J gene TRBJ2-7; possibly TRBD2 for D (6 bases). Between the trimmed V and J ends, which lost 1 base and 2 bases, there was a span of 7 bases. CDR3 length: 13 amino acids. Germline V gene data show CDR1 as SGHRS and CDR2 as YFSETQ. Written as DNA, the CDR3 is TGCGCCAGCAGCTTGCCGGGGGCCTACGAGCAGTACTTC. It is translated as CASSLPGAYEQYF.